A selection of T cell receptor beta chains follows, all from one sample in a study of blood T cell repertoires in COVID-19. The protocol was immunoSEQ multiplex PCR, while the TCRdb copy is restricted to in-frame clones and leaves out a portion. The top ten clones hold around a sixth of a sample with 15,000 to 20,000 clones, about nine tenths of them seen once. The specimen sequenced was peripheral blood. The receptors were gathered from a man aged 50 to 59 with active COVID-19. The conserved cysteine and the conserved F or W are not part of the CDR3 here. A D gene is named only where the DNA matches it firmly.

v_gene: TRBV6-2/TRBV6-3
d_gene: TRBD2
j_gene: TRBJ2-7
CDR3aa: ASSQGLGVSYEQY

v_gene: TRBV28
d_gene: TRBD2
j_gene: TRBJ2-1
CDR3aa: ASSFSLAGGRKSSYNEQF

v_gene: TRBV2
d_gene: -
j_gene: TRBJ2-6
CDR3aa: ASSEQGHSGANVLT

v_gene: TRBV27
d_gene: TRBD1
j_gene: TRBJ2-3
CDR3aa: ASSPPPGQLTDTQY

v_gene: TRBV27
d_gene: TRBD1
j_gene: TRBJ1-6
CDR3aa: ASKEGGRRNSPLH

v_gene: TRBV6-5
d_gene: -
j_gene: TRBJ1-3
CDR3aa: ASSSRTARNTIY

v_gene: TRBV19
d_gene: -
j_gene: TRBJ1-2
CDR3aa: ASMSGGGYGYT

v_gene: TRBV7-8
d_gene: TRBD2
j_gene: TRBJ2-1
CDR3aa: ASSLGASTSHNEQF

v_gene: TRBV4-2
d_gene: TRBD1
j_gene: TRBJ2-7
CDR3aa: ASSQEGTGGGYEQY

v_gene: TRBV9
d_gene: -
j_gene: TRBJ2-7
CDR3aa: ASSVSLAIDEQY

v_gene: TRBV5-1
d_gene: TRBD2
j_gene: TRBJ2-7
CDR3aa: ASMVLAGDYEQY

v_gene: TRBV6-1
d_gene: -
j_gene: TRBJ2-7
CDR3aa: ASSELEGAGYEQY

v_gene: TRBV7-8
d_gene: TRBD2
j_gene: TRBJ2-5
CDR3aa: ASKETSGSETQY

v_gene: TRBV27
d_gene: TRBD2
j_gene: TRBJ2-3
CDR3aa: ASSRLAGGRFDTQY

v_gene: TRBV7-2
d_gene: TRBD2
j_gene: TRBJ2-7
CDR3aa: ASSLVGLAGGEQY

v_gene: TRBV6-5
d_gene: -
j_gene: TRBJ2-7
CDR3aa: ASSLQGSGDPWEQY

v_gene: TRBV4-1
d_gene: -
j_gene: TRBJ2-1
CDR3aa: ASSQGAGDYNEQF

v_gene: TRBV18
d_gene: TRBD2
j_gene: TRBJ2-7
CDR3aa: ASSPGTSGRAVSLHYEQY

v_gene: TRBV11-3
d_gene: -
j_gene: TRBJ2-2
CDR3aa: ASSFLAIGSTGELF

v_gene: TRBV12-3/TRBV12-4
d_gene: -
j_gene: TRBJ1-1
CDR3aa: ASTRSGWTEAF

v_gene: TRBV6-5
d_gene: -
j_gene: TRBJ1-2
CDR3aa: ASIAGRGGGYT

v_gene: TRBV7-3
d_gene: TRBD1
j_gene: TRBJ1-2
CDR3aa: ASSSGTGRSYT

v_gene: TRBV4-3
d_gene: -
j_gene: TRBJ1-1
CDR3aa: ASSLDIMNTEAF

v_gene: TRBV11-3
d_gene: TRBD1
j_gene: TRBJ2-3
CDR3aa: ASSTRQGTDTQY

v_gene: TRBV9
d_gene: TRBD2
j_gene: TRBJ2-2
CDR3aa: ASSTLAATGELF

v_gene: TRBV19
d_gene: TRBD1
j_gene: TRBJ1-1
CDR3aa: ASSRDRGAGTEAF

v_gene: TRBV7-3
d_gene: -
j_gene: TRBJ2-1
CDR3aa: ASSPLGGLFYNEQF

v_gene: TRBV11-2
d_gene: -
j_gene: TRBJ2-5
CDR3aa: ASSFSTQETQY

v_gene: TRBV5-1
d_gene: TRBD1
j_gene: TRBJ1-4
CDR3aa: ASSLANRGVGEKLF

v_gene: TRBV2
d_gene: -
j_gene: TRBJ1-3
CDR3aa: ASGGRSSGNTIY

v_gene: TRBV20-1
d_gene: -
j_gene: TRBJ2-1
CDR3aa: SARDNQQF

v_gene: TRBV7-9
d_gene: TRBD2
j_gene: TRBJ2-1
CDR3aa: ASSSTSGMVRNEQF

v_gene: TRBV7-9
d_gene: -
j_gene: TRBJ2-3
CDR3aa: ASSFSQQVTDTQY

v_gene: TRBV30
d_gene: -
j_gene: TRBJ1-1
CDR3aa: AWDQGKPLYTEAF

v_gene: TRBV30
d_gene: -
j_gene: TRBJ2-7
CDR3aa: AWSLKDSSYEQY

v_gene: TRBV10-3
d_gene: -
j_gene: TRBJ2-7
CDR3aa: AISGGTEYEQY

v_gene: TRBV15
d_gene: TRBD1
j_gene: TRBJ2-6
CDR3aa: ATSREPGQGATGANVLT

v_gene: TRBV19
d_gene: TRBD2
j_gene: TRBJ2-3
CDR3aa: ASSIVSERGSYTQY

v_gene: TRBV5-1
d_gene: -
j_gene: TRBJ1-2
CDR3aa: ASSLVSGEGYGYT

v_gene: TRBV20-1
d_gene: TRBD2
j_gene: TRBJ2-3
CDR3aa: SASDSGSTDTQY

v_gene: TRBV19
d_gene: TRBD1
j_gene: TRBJ1-3
CDR3aa: ASTLTGDGNTIY

v_gene: TRBV21-1
d_gene: -
j_gene: TRBJ1-1
CDR3aa: ASSSWDWATEAF

v_gene: TRBV14
d_gene: -
j_gene: TRBJ2-5
CDR3aa: ASSPLGHQETQY

v_gene: TRBV13
d_gene: -
j_gene: TRBJ1-6
CDR3aa: ASSLGTENSPLH

v_gene: TRBV12-3/TRBV12-4
d_gene: -
j_gene: TRBJ1-1
CDR3aa: ASTGMNTEAF

v_gene: TRBV4-1
d_gene: TRBD2
j_gene: TRBJ2-7
CDR3aa: ASSQDSEGGPYEQY

v_gene: TRBV11-2
d_gene: TRBD2
j_gene: TRBJ2-1
CDR3aa: ASSLEAGGANEQF

v_gene: TRBV5-1
d_gene: -
j_gene: TRBJ2-1
CDR3aa: ASSLIGSNEQF

v_gene: TRBV27
d_gene: -
j_gene: TRBJ1-4
CDR3aa: ASSEGMTNEKLF

v_gene: TRBV6-1
d_gene: -
j_gene: TRBJ2-7
CDR3aa: ASSEAIRRGEQY

v_gene: TRBV13
d_gene: TRBD1
j_gene: TRBJ1-6
CDR3aa: ASRKGQFNSPLH

v_gene: TRBV6-5
d_gene: -
j_gene: TRBJ2-7
CDR3aa: ASSYGSVQGQY

v_gene: TRBV20-1
d_gene: -
j_gene: TRBJ2-3
CDR3aa: SASAWRENADTQY

v_gene: TRBV5-5
d_gene: TRBD1
j_gene: TRBJ2-6
CDR3aa: ASSTGTGVSGANVLT

v_gene: TRBV14
d_gene: -
j_gene: TRBJ1-2
CDR3aa: ASSQDRYGYHGYT

v_gene: TRBV7-9
d_gene: TRBD2
j_gene: TRBJ2-1
CDR3aa: ASSGMGGSSYNEQF

v_gene: TRBV11-3
d_gene: -
j_gene: TRBJ1-1
CDR3aa: ASSLRRPMNTEAF

v_gene: TRBV20-1
d_gene: -
j_gene: TRBJ2-4
CDR3aa: SADSRENQY

v_gene: TRBV7-8
d_gene: -
j_gene: TRBJ1-6
CDR3aa: ASSGGWNNSPLH

v_gene: TRBV12-5
d_gene: TRBD1
j_gene: TRBJ2-2
CDR3aa: ASGLPGQGATGELF